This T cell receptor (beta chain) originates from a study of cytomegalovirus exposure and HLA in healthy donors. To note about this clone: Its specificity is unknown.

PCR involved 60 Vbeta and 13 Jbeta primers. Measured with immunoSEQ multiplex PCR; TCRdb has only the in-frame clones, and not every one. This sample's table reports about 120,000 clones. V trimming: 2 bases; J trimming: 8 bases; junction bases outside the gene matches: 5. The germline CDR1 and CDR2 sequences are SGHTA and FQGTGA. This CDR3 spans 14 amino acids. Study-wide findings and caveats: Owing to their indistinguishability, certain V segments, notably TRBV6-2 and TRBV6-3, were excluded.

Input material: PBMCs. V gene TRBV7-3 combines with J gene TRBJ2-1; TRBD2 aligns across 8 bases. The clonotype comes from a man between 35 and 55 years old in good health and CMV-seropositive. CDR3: CASSLDGRADEQFF. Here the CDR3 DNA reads TGTGCCAGCAGCTTAGACGGGAGGGCCGATGAGCAGTTCTTC.